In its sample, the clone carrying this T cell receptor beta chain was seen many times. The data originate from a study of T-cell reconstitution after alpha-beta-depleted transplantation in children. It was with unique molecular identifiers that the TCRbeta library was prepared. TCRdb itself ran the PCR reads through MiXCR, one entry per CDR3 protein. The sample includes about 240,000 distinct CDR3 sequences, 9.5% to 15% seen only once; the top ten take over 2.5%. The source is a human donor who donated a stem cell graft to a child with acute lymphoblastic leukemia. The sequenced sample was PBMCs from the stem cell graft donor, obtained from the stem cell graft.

CDR3 sequence reads: CASSLAGGANEQYF. The CDR3 DNA reads TGTGCCAGCAGCTTAGCTGGCGGGGCCAACGAGCAGTACTTC. V and J are TRBV7-9 and TRBJ2-7; a possible D gene is TRBD2 (6 bases). CDR1 SEHNR and CDR2 FQNEAQ come from the germline V gene (reference sequence). The ends were cut back, 0 bases at V and 5 bases at J, with 11 bases in the middle. The CDR3 is 14 amino acids. Combining the CDR3 with reference TRBV7-9 and TRBJ2-7 gives the whole variable domain DTGVSQNPRHKITKRGQNVTFRCDPISEHNRLYWYRQTLGQGPEFLTYFQNEAQLEKSRLLSDRFSAERPKGSFSTLEIQRTEQGDSAMYLCASSLAGGANEQYFGPGTRLTVT.